A selection of T cell receptor beta chains follows, all from one sample in a study of CD8 T cells in Susac syndrome. TCRdb itself ran the immunoSEQ multiplex PCR reads through MiXCR, one entry per CDR3 protein. The sample has around 300,000 distinct CDR3 sequences, 92% seen once; the top ten hold 0.065%. Sequenced sample: CD4+ T cells from PBMCs. The source of these receptors is a human donor with multiple sclerosis. Both conserved end residues are part of each CDR3. A D gene is named only where the DNA matches it firmly. Not every row has a clone size; where given, it reads once, few, many or a size class.

NA | 14 | NA | TRBJ2-3 | TRBV7-2 | CASSFLRVGDTQYF | TGTGCCAGCAGCTTCCTAAGGGTGGGAGATACGCAGTATTTT
TRBD2 | 14 | NA | TRBJ2-1 | TRBV7-3 | CASSLSQTSVSQFF | TGTGCCAGCAGCTTATCCCAGACTAGCGTATCGCAGTTCTTC
NA | 14 | NA | TRBJ2-7 | TRBV11-2 | CASSTGTRPYEQYF | TGTGCCAGCAGCACCGGGACGCGTCCCTACGAGCAGTACTTC
NA | 15 | once | TRBJ2-3 | TRBV30 | CAWSLGGAGADTQYF | TGTGCCTGGAGCCTAGGGGGGGCCGGGGCAGATACGCAGTATTTT
NA | 15 | NA | TRBJ1-4 | TRBV29-1 | CSVGDVGLTNEKLFF | TGCAGCGTTGGGGACGTGGGGTTGACTAATGAAAAACTGTTTTTT
NA | 15 | NA | TRBJ2-3 | TRBV5-1 | CASSTMTASTDTQYF | TGCGCCAGCAGCACCATGACAGCTAGCACAGATACGCAGTATTTT
NA | 15 | NA | TRBJ1-1 | TRBV7-9 | CASSFTQNRATEAFF | TGTGCCAGCAGCTTTACTCAGAACAGGGCCACTGAAGCTTTCTTT
NA | 13 | NA | TRBJ1-1 | TRBV9 | CASSYTENTEAFF | TGTGCCAGCAGTTATACGGAGAACACTGAAGCTTTCTTT
NA | 17 | NA | TRBJ2-2 | TRBV12-3/TRBV12-4 | CASSLALGGLNTGELFF | TGTGCCAGCAGTTTAGCGCTTGGGGGGCTGAACACCGGGGAGCTGTTTTTT
TRBD1 | 13 | NA | TRBJ1-1 | TRBV20-1 | CSARQGASTEAFF | TGCAGTGCCCGACAGGGAGCGAGCACTGAAGCTTTCTTT
NA | 13 | few | TRBJ1-1 | TRBV27 | CASSLFLNTEAFF | TGTGCCAGCAGTTTATTCCTGAACACTGAAGCTTTCTTT
NA | 21 | NA | TRBJ2-6 | TRBV19 | CASSIDAVTLTGPSGANVLTF | TGTGCCAGTAGTATAGACGCTGTGACCCTGACAGGCCCCTCTGGGGCCAACGTCCTGACTTTC
NA | 13 | few | TRBJ2-3 | TRBV5-1 | CASSLPSTDTQYF | TGTGCCAGCAGTTTACCCAGCACAGATACGCAGTATTTT
TRBD1 | 18 | NA | TRBJ1-1 | TRBV10-2 | CASSERSFGQGGYTEAFF | TGCGCCAGCAGTGAGCGATCCTTCGGACAGGGTGGGTACACTGAAGCTTTCTTT
TRBD1 | 14 | once | TRBJ2-1 | TRBV29-1 | CSVARDRTSDEQFF | TGCAGCGTTGCTAGGGACAGGACTTCGGATGAGCAGTTCTTC
NA | 16 | NA | TRBJ1-1 | TRBV18 | CASSPANREVNTGAFF | TGTGCCAGCTCACCAGCCAACAGGGAGGTGAACACTGGAGCTTTCTTT
NA | 15 | NA | TRBJ2-5 | TRBV18 | CASSPASRSTETQYF | TGTGCCAGCTCACCGGCGTCCAGGAGCACAGAGACCCAGTACTTC
NA | 14 | few | TRBJ2-7 | TRBV5-1 | CASSLDGSYYEQYF | TGCGCCAGCAGCCTGGATGGGAGTTACTACGAGCAGTACTTC